These T cell receptor beta chains were read from a single sample in a study of T cell changes during pregnancy in multiple sclerosis. TCRdb's table, derived via immunoSEQ multiplex PCR, lists solely in-frame clones and lacks some. Of tens of thousands of clones listed, approximately 95% were seen once; the top ten hold about 0.13%. Sequencing used CD4+ T cells from peripheral blood mononuclear cells, obtained after pregnancy. These receptor sequences come from a female donor with multiple sclerosis, enrolled in a pregnancy study. CDR3s include the opening cysteine and the closing phenylalanine or tryptophan. D genes are given only for firm matches. Clone size is shown for a subset of rows, as once, few, many or a class of expanded clone.

J gene: TRBJ2-7; V gene: TRBV10-3; clone size: -; D gene: -; CDR3 DNA: TGTGCCTCGGGGCCTGCGGGGCCCAGCTCCTACGAGCAGTACTTC; CDR3 protein: CASGPAGPSSYEQYF
J gene: TRBJ2-2; V gene: TRBV14; clone size: -; D gene: -; CDR3 DNA: TGTGCCAGCCGGATTGGCGGCACCGGGGAGCTGTTTTTT; CDR3 protein: CASRIGGTGELFF
J gene: TRBJ2-1; V gene: TRBV9; clone size: once; D gene: TRBD2; CDR3 DNA: TGTGCCAGCAGCCCAATAAGGACTAGCGGACACAACAATGAGCAGTTCTTC; CDR3 protein: CASSPIRTSGHNNEQFF
J gene: TRBJ2-1; V gene: TRBV9; clone size: -; D gene: -; CDR3 DNA: TGTGCCAGCAGCGTAGTATCCGGGTACTACAATGAGCAGTTCTTC; CDR3 protein: CASSVVSGYYNEQFF
J gene: TRBJ1-4; V gene: TRBV4-2; clone size: once; D gene: TRBD1; CDR3 DNA: TGTGCCAGCAGCCAAGAATGGGGACAGCCCGATGAAAAACTGTTTTTT; CDR3 protein: CASSQEWGQPDEKLFF
J gene: TRBJ2-1; V gene: TRBV27; clone size: -; D gene: TRBD2; CDR3 DNA: TGTGCCAGCAGTCGGACCGGGACTAGCTACCTGATTCGGCAGTTCTTC; CDR3 protein: CASSRTGTSYLIRQFF
J gene: TRBJ2-2; V gene: TRBV6-6; clone size: -; D gene: TRBD1; CDR3 DNA: TGTGCCAACAGCGGGACAGGGGGCACCGGGGAGCTGTTTTTT; CDR3 protein: CANSGTGGTGELFF
J gene: TRBJ2-2; V gene: TRBV15; clone size: -; D gene: TRBD2; CDR3 DNA: TGTGCCACCAGCAGAGATAGTAAACTAGCGGGAGCTTTCACCGGGGAGCTGTTTTTT; CDR3 protein: CATSRDSKLAGAFTGELFF
J gene: TRBJ2-3; V gene: TRBV5-1; clone size: -; D gene: -; CDR3 DNA: TGCGCCAGCAGCTTGGGGCTCGGACAAATCACAGATACGCAGTATTTT; CDR3 protein: CASSLGLGQITDTQYF
J gene: TRBJ2-7; V gene: TRBV30; clone size: -; D gene: TRBD2; CDR3 DNA: TGTGCCTGGAGGCTAGCGGGAGTATCTTCCTACGAGCAGTACTTC; CDR3 protein: CAWRLAGVSSYEQYF
J gene: TRBJ2-3; V gene: TRBV5-1; clone size: -; D gene: -; CDR3 DNA: TGCGCCAGCAGCTTGGACCTAAGCGATACGCAGTATTTT; CDR3 protein: CASSLDLSDTQYF
J gene: TRBJ2-4; V gene: TRBV28; clone size: -; D gene: -; CDR3 DNA: TGTGCCAGCGGGCTAAGGGGAATAGCCAAAAACATTCAGTACTTC; CDR3 protein: CASGLRGIAKNIQYF
J gene: TRBJ2-1; V gene: TRBV28; clone size: -; D gene: -; CDR3 DNA: TGTGCCAGCAGTTTATCAGGCACGGGGAACTACAATGAGCAGTTCTTC; CDR3 protein: CASSLSGTGNYNEQFF